What follows are 26 T cell receptor beta chains derived from one specimen sequenced in a study of T cell clonotyping in hematopoietic cell transplantation (dated by TCRdb to the early 2020s). Library generation was performed with the immunoSEQ multiplex PCR assay. TCRdb stores this immuneACCESS table with in-frame sequences only. Part of the clones is absent; in the studies checked, under half of the shortfall reflects unresolved V genes, and no reason is known for the rest. In all, the sample holds roughly 37,000 clones, and around nine tenths of those were seen once. In total, the top ten clones hold 1.5% to 2% of the sample. The sequenced material came from peripheral blood mononuclear cells. The source is a woman in her 40s in good health. Some clones in this sample may be carry-over from other donors' samples.

This chain joins TRBV6-5 and TRBJ2-3; 7 bases align to TRBD1. This CDR3 spans 14 amino acids. The V gene's germline CDR1 is MNHEY and CDR2 SVGAGI. J lost 3 bases, V lost 7 bases, and 7 bases had no gene match. CDR3 amino acids: CASMSHRGTDTQYF. DNA for the CDR3: TGTGCCAGCATGTCCCACAGGGGAACAGATACGCAGTATTTT.

This clone was seen only once. The chain combines TRBV19 with TRBJ2-7, with 14 bases identical to TRBD2. Trimming cost V 1 base and J 2 bases; bases outside gene matches: 1. The CDR3 consists of 16 residues. The germline CDR1 and CDR2 sequences are LNHDA and SQIVND (reference sequence). The CDR3, as DNA: TGTGCCAGTAGTATAGGGGGACTAGCGGGAGCCTACGAGCAGTACTTC. Its translation: CASSIGGLAGAYEQYF.

The chain joins TRBV11-3 to TRBJ2-1; unclear D gene. CDR1 SGHNT and CDR2 YENEEA come from the germline V gene. V was shortened by 0 bases and J by 4 bases, with 10 bases between the two germline ends. The CDR3 has 15 residues. CDR3 DNA: TGTGCCAGCAGCTTAGATACGGTACATTACAATGAGCAGTTCTTC. Amino acid sequence: CASSLDTVHYNEQFF.

CDR3 DNA sequence: TGTGCCAGCAGTGAGACAGTGGACACTGAAGCTTTCTTT. This sequence encodes CASSETVDTEAFF. The chain recombines TRBV28 with TRBJ1-1; tentative D call: TRBD1 (5 bases). The CDR3 runs 13 residues. V was trimmed by 5 bases and J by 3 bases, leaving 10 bases between them. The germline V gene encodes CDR1 MDHEN and CDR2 SYDVKM.

This clone appeared once. The gene calls are TRBV7-9 and TRBJ2-5, with TRBD2 as a possible D gene (6 bases). V was clipped by 4 bases and J by 4 bases, with 13 bases between them. CDR1 is SEHNR, CDR2 FQNEAQ, per germline (reference sequence). This CDR3 comprises 14 residues. The CDR3 bases are TGTGCCAGCAGCTCCGCGTCCGGGGGAGAGACCCAGTACTTC. Amino acid sequence: CASSSASGGETQYF.

V is TRBV7-2 and J is TRBJ1-5; a possible D gene is TRBD1 (6 bases). The CDR3 runs to 15 residues. The germline V gene encodes CDR1 SGHTA and CDR2 FQGNSA. The ends were cut back, 4 bases at V and 5 bases at J, with 15 bases in the middle. CDR3 sequence: CASSWRGGGDQPQHF. The CDR3 region has the DNA TGTGCCAGCAGCTGGCGAGGGGGGGGAGATCAGCCCCAGCATTTT.

This chain joins TRBV2 and TRBJ1-2; D may be TRBD1 (6 bases). CDR1 SNHLY and CDR2 FYNNEI come from the germline V gene. Between the trimmed V and J ends, which lost 3 bases and 3 bases, there was a span of 11 bases. The CDR3 runs to 14 residues. The CDR3 loop reads CASSDGGGHYGYTF. The DNA for the CDR3 is TGTGCCAGCAGTGATGGTGGGGGGCACTATGGCTACACCTTC. The whole variable domain, filled in from reference TRBV2 and TRBJ1-2, reads EPEVTQTPSHQVTQMGQEVILRCVPISNHLYFYWYRQILGQKVEFLVSFYNNEISEKSEIFDDQFSVERPDGSNFTLKIRSTKLEDSAMYFCASSDGGGHYGYTFGSGTRLTVV.

This chain links TRBV30 with TRBJ1-6; 7 nucleotides match TRBD1. The length of the CDR3 is 16 residues. Germline values: CDR1 GTSNPN, CDR2 SVGIG (reference sequence). The V segment lost 0 bases and the J segment 13 bases; nucleotides outside the gene matches: 15. The CDR3 is CAWSVHRGRRIFPLHF. CDR3 in DNA: TGTGCCTGGAGTGTACATAGGGGGCGGCGAATCTTCCCCCTCCACTTT.

This chain's CDR3 is CASERTGGLNEKLFF. The DNA of the CDR3 is TGTGCCAGCGAGAGGACAGGGGGGCTAAATGAAAAACTGTTTTTT. This rearrangement joins TRBV6-1 to TRBJ1-4; 10 bases agree with TRBD1. CDR1 MNHNS and CDR2 SASEGT come from the germline V gene. V shed 8 bases, J shed 5 bases, and the junction held 8 bases outside the gene matches. This CDR3 is 15 amino acids long.

The chain has TRBV4-3 and TRBJ2-1; no definite D call. CDR1 and CDR2 from the germline V gene are LGHNA and YSLEER. V was shortened by 0 bases and J by 5 bases, with 14 bases between the two germline ends. The CDR3 length is 16 residues. In nucleotides, the CDR3 is TGCGCCAGCAGCCAAGATCGTCTCTTTGTTGACAATGAGCAGTTCTTC. This codes for CASSQDRLFVDNEQFF.

This chain links TRBV29-1 with TRBJ2-2; D could derive from TRBD1 or TRBD2 (5 bases each). This CDR3 has 13 amino acids. Germline V lookup: CDR1 SQVTM, CDR2 ANQGSEA. Trimming took 7 bases from V and 4 from J, leaving 13 bases between them. The CDR3 DNA sequence: TGCAGCGCCGACCCGAGGGGCACCGGGGAGCTGTTTTTT. The encoded protein is CSADPRGTGELFF.

The rearrangement joins TRBV10-3 to TRBJ2-1, with a weak D call TRBD2 (5 bases). Germline loops: CDR1 ENHRY, CDR2 SYGVKD. The CDR3 runs to 13 residues. The V gene lost 6 bases and the J gene lost 9 bases, with 15 bases spanning the gap. The CDR3 nucleotides read TGTGCCATCAGGAATGCGGTAGGGAGTGAGCAGTTCTTC. This gives the protein CAIRNAVGSEQFF.

This clone was counted only a few times. V gene TRBV7-8 combines with J gene TRBJ1-5, with D perhaps matching TRBD1 (6 bases). Trimming took 4 bases from V and 13 from J, leaving 14 bases between them. Looked up from germline, CDR1 is SGHVS and CDR2 is FQNEAQ. The CDR3 has 12 residues. The CDR3 DNA reads TGTGCCAGCAGCTCCCCAGACAGGCCGCAGCATTTT. Encoded protein: CASSSPDRPQHF.

The rearrangement uses TRBV5-1 and TRBJ1-4; no reliable D call. The CDR3 is made up of 16 amino acids. Germline CDR1 reads SGHRS; CDR2 reads YFSETQ. V shed 4 bases and J shed 1 base, with 14 bases lying between them. The CDR3 nucleotides read TGCGCCAGCAGCCCGGGCCTAATGGGAACTAATGAAAAACTGTTTTTT. Its translation: CASSPGLMGTNEKLFF.

The rearrangement joins TRBV28 to TRBJ2-7, with 7 bases matching TRBD1. Germline V gene data show CDR1 as MDHEN and CDR2 as SYDVKM. The CDR3 contains 12 residues. V lost 7 bases to trimming and J lost 2 bases; unmatched junction nucleotides: 2. CDR3 sequence (DNA): TGTGCCAGCATGGGACAGACCTACGAGCAGTACTTC. Translated, it gives CASMGQTYEQYF.

The rearrangement links TRBV18 to TRBJ2-1, with 12 bases identical to TRBD2. With V trimmed by 5 bases and J by 10 bases, 3 bases remained unmatched. CDR1 and CDR2 from the germline V gene are KGHSH and LQKENI. The CDR3 has 13 amino acids. The CDR3: CASSETSGGEQFF. The DNA for the CDR3 is TGTGCCAGCTCAGAGACTAGCGGGGGAGAGCAGTTCTTC.

This clone is a singleton in its sample. The chain links TRBV7-2 to TRBJ2-3, with 13 bases that match TRBD2. CDR3 length: 15 amino acids. With 4 bases clipped from V and 7 bases from J, the junction kept 5 bases outside the gene matches. Germline values: CDR1 SGHTA, CDR2 FQGNSA. The CDR3 loop reads CASSSGLAGVNTQYF. CDR3 in DNA: TGTGCCAGCAGCTCCGGACTAGCGGGAGTGAATACGCAGTATTTT.

As to this clone: Compared with germline, one end of the junction differs, possibly owing to a read error. The chain links TRBV28 to TRBJ2-7, with D maybe TRBD1 (5 bases). The CDR3 sequence is 12 residues long. Germline CDR1 and CDR2: MDHEN and SYDVKM. CDR3 in DNA: TGTGTCAGCCTCGGGCAGGGCTACGAGCAGTACTTC. This encodes CVSLGQGYEQYF.

The chain has TRBV20-1 and TRBJ1-2; D gene unclear. CDR1 and CDR2 from the germline V gene are DFQATT and SNEGSKA (reference sequence). The CDR3 runs 9 residues. Trimming shortened V by 6 bases and J by 4 bases, and 3 bases separated the two germline ends. CDR3 amino acids: CSAPYGYTF. In DNA, the CDR3 is TGCAGTGCCCCCTATGGCTACACCTTC.

CDR3 amino acids: CASSLVPSGSYEQYF. In DNA, the CDR3 is TGTGCCAGCAGCTTAGTTCCTAGCGGGAGCTACGAGCAGTACTTC. The chain links TRBV7-9 to TRBJ2-7, with 10 positions matching TRBD2. V was pared by 1 base and J by 3 bases, with 3 bases of the junction left unmatched. Germline V gene data show CDR1 as SEHNR and CDR2 as FQNEAQ (reference sequence). This CDR3 region has 15 residues.

The chain uses TRBV28 and TRBJ2-1; possible D gene TRBD2, 6 bases. Trimming took off 8 bases at V and 1 base at J, with 12 bases between the two ends. Germline V gives CDR1 MDHEN, CDR2 SYDVKM. The CDR3 is 14 amino acids. CDR3 region: CASGGGQSYNEQFF. CDR3 bases: TGTGCCAGCGGTGGAGGGCAATCCTACAATGAGCAGTTCTTC.

This clone showed up just a few times. The chain uses TRBV11-2 and TRBJ2-3; no reliable D call. Germline CDR1 reads SGHAT; CDR2 reads FQNNGV. This CDR3 has 14 amino acids. V lost 5 bases and J lost 6, with 15 bases in between. CDR3 in amino acids: CASSPSRVTDTQYF. DNA for the CDR3: TGTGCCAGCAGCCCTTCGAGAGTAACGGATACGCAGTATTTT. Complete variable domain (other parts from reference TRBV11-2 and TRBJ2-3): EAGVAQSPRYKIIEKRQSVAFWCNPISGHATLYWYQQILGQGPKLLIQFQNNGVVDDSQLPKDRFSAERLKGVDSTLKIQPAKLEDSAVYLCASSPSRVTDTQYFGPGTRLTVL.

In this sample, this clone turned up a few times. The V gene is TRBV7-5, the J gene TRBJ1-1. TRBV7-5 constitutes a pseudogene. There are 13 residues in the CDR3. CDR3 DNA sequence: TGTGCCAGAAGCGGTAACGGGGACACTGAAGCTTTCTTT. This encodes CARSGNGDTEAFF.

This sequence joins TRBV19 and TRBJ1-2; tentative D call: TRBD1 (6 bases). The CDR3 totals 14 residues. Trimming stripped 6 bases from V and 6 bases from J, with 17 bases between. Germline loops: CDR1 LNHDA, CDR2 SQIVND (reference sequence). CDR3 sequence (DNA): TGTGCCAGTAGGATACAGGGAACGATGAATGGCTACACCTTC. Translation: CASRIQGTMNGYTF.

V gene TRBV11-2 combines with J gene TRBJ1-1; unclear D gene. The CDR3 contains 11 residues. Deletions cut 5 bases from V and 7 bases from J, with 8 bases between. Germline V lookup: CDR1 SGHAT, CDR2 FQNNGV. CDR3: CASSMGREAFF. CDR3 DNA: TGTGCCAGCAGCATGGGTCGTGAAGCTTTCTTT.

The rearrangement links TRBV28 to TRBJ1-5; D gene ambiguous. The CDR3 sequence is 12 residues long. V lost 5 bases and J lost 7, with 9 bases in between. The germline CDR1 and CDR2 sequences are MDHEN and SYDVKM. The CDR3 is CASSPHWQPQHF. CDR3 in DNA: TGTGCCAGCAGTCCACACTGGCAGCCCCAGCATTTT. The full variable domain, with the rest looked up from reference TRBV28 and TRBJ1-5, is DVKVTQSSRYLVKRTGEKVFLECVQDMDHENMFWYRQDPGLGLRLIYFSYDVKMKEKGDIPEGYSVSREKKERFSLILESASTNQTSMYLCASSPHWQPQHFGDGTRLSIL.